Below are 24 T cell receptor beta chains sequenced from a single sample in a study of identical twins. MiXCR was run by TCRdb on the 5' RACE reads, yielding one entry per CDR3 protein. There are 600,000 to 850,000 distinct CDR3 sequences in the sample; over 15% occur only once, and around 13% lies in the top ten. This sample also appeared in a second study, on T cells expressing NK-cell markers.

Sequences were obtained from PBMCs. The source of these receptors is a woman aged 18 to 35 in good health.

This clonotype has just a few counts. The CDR3 does not end in the conserved phenylalanine or tryptophan, so this is likely a read error. The CDR3 protein is CATSVLAASTVLAKNIQYS. DNA of the CDR3: TGTGCCACCAGTGTCCTGGCAGCGTCCACGGTCCTAGCCAAAAACATTCAGTACTCC. The chain carries TRBV24-1 and TRBJ2-4; D remains ambiguous. Per germline, CDR1 KGHDR and CDR2 SFDVKD. The ends were cut back, 5 bases at V and 0 bases at J, with 22 bases in the middle. The CDR3 is 19 residues long.

This clonotype has a handful of counts. The gene calls are TRBV20-1 and TRBJ2-3; D gene unclear. The CDR3 contains 14 residues. CDR1 is DFQATT and CDR2 is SNEGSKA in the germline V gene (reference sequence). Trimming removed 2 bases from V and 2 bases from J, with 11 bases in between. This chain's CDR3 is CSARLRQTTDTQYF. The CDR3 DNA sequence: TGCAGTGCTAGACTCCGCCAGACCACAGATACGCAGTATTTT.

The chain links TRBV12-3 or TRBV12-4 to TRBJ1-4; 11 positions agree with TRBD1. The J segment lost 7 bases and the V segment lost 5 bases, leaving 9 bases of the junction unmatched. The CDR3 is made up of 16 amino acids. CDR3 nucleotide sequence: TGTGCCAGCAGTGACCCGGGACAGGGGGTTTCTGAAAAACTGTTTTTT. Translated: CASSDPGQGVSEKLFF.

V is TRBV3-1 and J is TRBJ2-3, with D possibly being TRBD2 (6 bases). Trimming stripped 6 bases from V and 2 bases from J, with 12 bases between. The CDR3 sequence is 14 residues long. The germline gives CDR1 LGHDT, CDR2 YNNKEL (reference sequence). The CDR3 loop reads CASSHGSYTDTQYF. The CDR3 DNA reads as TGTGCCAGCAGTCACGGGAGTTACACAGATACGCAGTATTTT.

This clonotype was observed a handful of times. This chain uses TRBV6-1 with TRBJ2-7; TRBD2 agrees at 9 bases. The CDR3 is made up of 15 amino acids. CDR1 is MNHNS and CDR2 is SASEGT in the germline V gene. V was pared by 4 bases and J by 3 bases, with 7 bases of the junction left unmatched. As DNA, the CDR3 is TGTGCCAGCAGTGGTAGCGGGGGACGGTTCTACGAGCAGTACTTC. It encodes CASSGSGGRFYEQYF.

V is TRBV11-2 and J is TRBJ2-1; TRBD2 matches 7 bases. This CDR3 region has 16 residues. Per germline, CDR1 SGHAT and CDR2 FQNNGV. V shed 5 bases, J shed 4 bases, and the junction held 11 bases outside the gene matches. Here the CDR3 DNA reads TGTGCCAGCAGCCCTACAGCGGGAATCTCTTACAATGAGCAGTTCTTC. Encoded protein: CASSPTAGISYNEQFF.

This chain links TRBV9 with TRBJ2-7; 7 bases match TRBD2. The CDR3 runs to 15 residues. Germline trimming cut 4 bases from V and 2 bases from J; bases unmatched to any gene: 9. Germline CDR1 SGDLS, CDR2 YYNGEE. CDR3 sequence reads: CASSPRLAEAYEQYF. The CDR3, as DNA: TGTGCCAGCAGCCCTCGGCTAGCGGAGGCCTACGAGCAGTACTTC.

The rearrangement uses TRBV11-2 and TRBJ2-5; no firm D call. The germline V gene encodes CDR1 SGHAT and CDR2 FQNNGV. V was trimmed by 0 bases and J by 7 bases, leaving 9 bases between them. There are 13 residues in the CDR3. The CDR3 sequence is CASSLESKGTQYF. CDR3 bases: TGTGCCAGCAGCTTAGAGAGTAAGGGGACCCAGTACTTC.

The V call is TRBV10-3, the J call TRBJ1-6; 10 bases are a match to TRBD1. Germline loops: CDR1 ENHRY, CDR2 SYGVKD. V lost 6 bases and J lost 9; bases outside the gene matches: 5. This CDR3 comprises 14 residues. The CDR3 region is CAIRWDRGLSPLHF. DNA of the CDR3: TGTGCCATCAGATGGGACAGGGGTCTTTCACCCCTCCACTTT.

In its sample, this clonotype was seen a few times. This sequence joins TRBV29-1 and TRBJ1-2; D is undetermined. Trimming took off 1 base at V and 8 bases at J, with 14 bases between the two ends. This CDR3 is built from 13 residues. Germline loops: CDR1 SQVTM, CDR2 ANQGSEA. The CDR3 DNA follows: TGCAGCGTTGAAGGTACCTGGAAGAGGGGCTACACCTTC. This encodes CSVEGTWKRGYTF.

V gene TRBV20-1 combines with J gene TRBJ2-3; 9 bases are a match to TRBD2. Losses at the gene ends were 7 bases for V and 0 bases for J; bases not matched to a gene: 8. CDR1 DFQATT and CDR2 SNEGSKA come from the germline V gene (reference sequence). The CDR3 covers 15 residues. CDR3 sequence reads: CSGLLAGTSTDTQYF. The CDR3 nucleotides are TGCAGTGGGCTTCTAGCGGGAACTAGCACAGATACGCAGTATTTT.

The chain couples TRBV9 to TRBJ2-1, with D unresolved. V lost 0 bases and J lost 3, with 7 bases in between. This CDR3 contains 14 residues. Germline CDR1 reads SGDLS; CDR2 reads YYNGEE. The CDR3 nucleotides read TGTGCCAGCAGCGTAGAGGGCGGCTACAATGAGCAGTTCTTC. It specifies CASSVEGGYNEQFF.

This clonotype was observed a handful of times. The V gene is TRBV20-1, the J gene TRBJ2-7; D uncertain. This CDR3 is built from 13 residues. The germline V gene has CDR1 DFQATT and CDR2 SNEGSKA (reference sequence). The V gene lost 2 bases and the J gene lost 3 bases, with 11 bases spanning the gap. CDR3 nucleotides: TGCAGTGCTAGATACCCCGTAGGCTACGAGCAGTACTTC. Translating it yields CSARYPVGYEQYF.

The chain carries TRBV3-1 and TRBJ2-1; TRBD2 is a possible D gene (5 bases). The CDR3 runs to 15 residues. V was clipped by 3 bases and J by 5 bases, with 14 bases between them. CDR1 is LGHDT, CDR2 YNNKEL, per germline (reference sequence). CDR3 residues: CASSHLWAGDNEQFF. The CDR3 DNA reads TGTGCCAGCAGCCACCTCTGGGCGGGTGACAATGAGCAGTTCTTC.

This clonotype was counted between two and nine times. This chain joins TRBV12-3 or TRBV12-4 and TRBJ2-3; weak D call: TRBD2 (6 bases). This CDR3 has 18 residues. V was shortened by 6 bases and J by 1 base, with 23 bases between the two germline ends. CDR3 sequence reads: CASRDPRRAQFGTDTQYF. The CDR3 DNA is TGTGCCAGCAGGGACCCTAGGAGGGCGCAATTTGGCACAGATACGCAGTATTTT.

This clonotype turned up a few times. This chain uses TRBV27 with TRBJ2-6; 10 bases match TRBD1. Germline V gene sequence: CDR1 MNHEY, CDR2 SMNVEV (reference sequence). The CDR3 length is 16 residues. Germline trimming cut 7 bases from V and 3 bases from J; bases unmatched to any gene: 6. The CDR3 loop is CASTSGTGDGANVLTF. DNA of the CDR3: TGTGCCAGCACCTCCGGGACAGGGGATGGGGCCAACGTCCTGACTTTC.

The table lists this clonotype with a few counts. The genes are TRBV6-2 or TRBV6-3 and TRBJ2-7; 13 bases map to TRBD2. This CDR3 region has 17 residues. The J segment lost 5 bases and the V segment lost 2 bases, leaving 9 bases of the junction unmatched. Per the germline V gene, CDR1 is MNHEY and CDR2 is SVGEGT. CDR3 residues: CASSYRTSGRSRNEQYF. The CDR3, as DNA: TGTGCCAGCAGTTACAGGACTAGCGGGAGATCGAGGAACGAGCAGTACTTC.

This clonotype was observed a handful of times. This chain connects TRBV4-3 to TRBJ2-1; 13 bases line up with TRBD2. CDR3 length equals 15 residues. The V gene end was trimmed by 3 bases and the J gene end by 8 bases; junction bases not matched to a gene: 4. CDR1 is LGHNA and CDR2 is YSLEER in the germline V gene. The CDR3 loop reads CASSQGLAGSDEQFF. The CDR3 coding sequence is TGCGCCAGCAGCCAGGGACTAGCGGGAAGTGATGAGCAGTTCTTC.

This clonotype has just a few counts. The DNA for the CDR3 is TGCAGTGCTCCGACGGGGTCCGAGCAGTACTTC. It codes for CSAPTGSEQYF. V gene TRBV20-1 combines with J gene TRBJ2-7; D possibly corresponds to TRBD2 (5 bases). The V end lost 5 bases, the J end lost 6 bases, and 11 bases lay between the germline ends. The CDR3 contains 11 residues. Germline assignment: CDR1 DFQATT and CDR2 SNEGSKA (reference sequence).

This clonotype has a handful of counts. The chain joins TRBV5-6 to TRBJ2-4, with a tentative D call TRBD1 (5 bases). The CDR3 runs 14 residues. Germline values: CDR1 SGHDT, CDR2 YYEEEE. With 3 bases removed from V and 9 bases from J, the gap between germline ends came to 16 bases. The CDR3 is CASSSRLGLGIQYF. The CDR3 DNA is TGTGCCAGCAGCTCTAGACTGGGGCTTGGCATTCAGTACTTC.

There are many counts of this clonotype. The chain couples TRBV5-1 to TRBJ1-3; D is unclear. V dropped 0 bases and J dropped 0 bases, with 4 bases sitting between them. The CDR3 consists of 14 residues. Looked up from germline, CDR1 is SGHRS and CDR2 is YFSETQ. CDR3 sequence reads: CASSLDSSGNTIYF. Written as DNA, the CDR3 is TGCGCCAGCAGCTTGGACAGCTCTGGAAACACCATATATTTT. Combining the CDR3 with reference TRBV5-1 and TRBJ1-3 gives the whole variable domain KAGVTQTPRYLIKTRGQQVTLSCSPISGHRSVSWYQQTPGQGLQFLFEYFSETQRNKGNFPGRFSGRQFSNSRSEMNVSTLELGDSALYLCASSLDSSGNTIYFGEGSWLTVV.

This clonotype was seen a few times. The chain is built from TRBV5-4 and TRBJ2-4, with D tentatively TRBD1 (6 bases). The CDR3 sequence is 15 residues long. In germline, CDR1 is SGHNT, CDR2 YYREEE (reference sequence). Trimming pared 2 bases from V and 2 bases from J, leaving 11 bases between. The CDR3 DNA follows: TGTGCCAGCAGCTTTAACAGGGTTACCAAAAACATTCAGTACTTC. It specifies CASSFNRVTKNIQYF.

The chain combines TRBV15 with TRBJ2-7; 8 positions agree with TRBD1. The germline gives CDR1 LNHNV, CDR2 YYDKDF (reference sequence). Losses at the gene ends were 1 base for V and 4 bases for J; bases not matched to a gene: 6. The CDR3 extends over 15 amino acids. For the CDR3, the DNA is TGTGCCACCAGCAGAGTGGGGACAGGCTGGTACGAGCAGTACTTC. Protein: CATSRVGTGWYEQYF.

This chain links TRBV5-1 with TRBJ2-3; no clear D gene. V gave up 2 bases and J gave up 5 bases, with 9 bases separating them. CDR1 SGHRS and CDR2 YFSETQ come from the germline V gene. The CDR3 covers 13 residues. In nucleotides, the CDR3 is TGCGCCAGCAGCTTCCGCGTCAAAGATACGCAGTATTTT. Translated: CASSFRVKDTQYF.